These T cell receptor beta chains were read from a single sample in a study of T cell clonotyping in hematopoietic cell transplantation. Assay: immunoSEQ multiplex PCR; the TCRdb copy retains only in-frame clones and omits some. The table shows about 76,000 clones, with almost 97% occurring only once. Sample: peripheral blood mononuclear cells, taken before stem cell transplant. These receptors came from a woman between 45 and 60 years old with acute myeloid leukemia. Some clones in this sample may be carry-over from other donors' samples. The CDR3 runs from the conserved cysteine through the conserved F or W. D genes are given only for firm matches.

v_gene: TRBV5-8
j_gene: TRBJ1-2
d_gene: NA
CDR3aa: CASSLTGRGYTF
CDR3nt: TGTGCCAGCAGCCTGACAGGTCGGGGCTACACCTTC

v_gene: TRBV4-1
j_gene: TRBJ1-3
d_gene: NA
CDR3aa: CASSQEAAASGNTIYF
CDR3nt: TGCGCCAGCAGCCAAGAAGCGGCAGCCTCTGGAAACACCATATATTTT

v_gene: TRBV7-2
j_gene: TRBJ2-7
d_gene: NA
CDR3aa: CASSFGVVSYEQYF
CDR3nt: TGTGCCAGCAGCTTTGGCGTCGTCTCCTACGAGCAGTACTTC

v_gene: TRBV4-1
j_gene: TRBJ2-3
d_gene: TRBD2
CDR3aa: CASSQDRLAGFTDTQYF
CDR3nt: TGCGCCAGCAGCCAAGATCGGCTAGCGGGGTTCACAGATACGCAGTATTTT

v_gene: TRBV27
j_gene: TRBJ2-5
d_gene: NA
CDR3aa: CAQFRLKETPYF
CDR3nt: TGTGCTCAGTTCCGGCTTAAGGAGACCCCGTACTTC

v_gene: TRBV19
j_gene: TRBJ2-7
d_gene: TRBD1
CDR3aa: CASSFLSHRTGNYEQYF
CDR3nt: TGTGCCAGTAGTTTTCTCTCCCACCGGACAGGGAACTACGAGCAGTACTTC

v_gene: TRBV7-9
j_gene: TRBJ1-1
d_gene: NA
CDR3aa: CASSPHGTNTEAFF
CDR3nt: TGTGCCAGCAGCCCCCATGGGACGAACACTGAAGCTTTCTTT

v_gene: TRBV28
j_gene: TRBJ2-7
d_gene: NA
CDR3aa: CASRNGHRVGEQYF
CDR3nt: TGTGCCAGCAGAAATGGACACAGGGTAGGCGAGCAGTACTTC

v_gene: TRBV6-5
j_gene: TRBJ1-6
d_gene: NA
CDR3aa: CASSYPSEGPAPLHF
CDR3nt: TGTGCCAGCAGTTACCCCTCTGAGGGGCCTGCGCCCCTCCACTTT

v_gene: TRBV4-2
j_gene: TRBJ2-1
d_gene: NA
CDR3aa: CASSSDRLLSYNEQFF
CDR3nt: TGTGCCAGCAGCTCCGATAGACTCTTGTCCTACAATGAGCAGTTCTTC

v_gene: TRBV28
j_gene: TRBJ2-7
d_gene: TRBD1
CDR3aa: CATLKTGNTGEQYF
CDR3nt: TGTGCCACCCTTAAGACAGGGAACACGGGAGAGCAGTACTTC

v_gene: TRBV14
j_gene: TRBJ2-7
d_gene: NA
CDR3aa: CASSQGWAEQYF
CDR3nt: TGTGCCAGCAGCCAAGGCTGGGCCGAGCAGTACTTC

v_gene: TRBV5-1
j_gene: TRBJ2-1
d_gene: TRBD2
CDR3aa: CASSLGSGGQNEQFF
CDR3nt: TGCGCCAGCAGCTTGGGTAGCGGGGGCCAAAATGAGCAGTTCTTC

v_gene: TRBV9
j_gene: TRBJ2-2
d_gene: TRBD2
CDR3aa: CASSVQAGGNTGELFF
CDR3nt: TGTGCCAGCAGCGTCCAAGCGGGGGGAAACACCGGGGAGCTGTTTTTT

v_gene: TRBV15
j_gene: TRBJ1-2
d_gene: TRBD1
CDR3aa: CATRRGPSGQESLGYGYTF
CDR3nt: TGTGCCACCAGAAGAGGGCCTTCGGGACAGGAAAGCTTGGGCTATGGCTACACCTTC

v_gene: TRBV6-6
j_gene: TRBJ1-2
d_gene: TRBD1
CDR3aa: CASSRQGGDYGYTF
CDR3nt: TGTGCCAGCAGTCGACAGGGGGGGGACTATGGCTACACCTTC

v_gene: TRBV2
j_gene: TRBJ1-2
d_gene: NA
CDR3aa: CASRGGLVDGYTF
CDR3nt: TGTGCCAGCAGGGGGGGGCTCGTGGATGGCTACACCTTC

v_gene: TRBV5-1
j_gene: TRBJ2-7
d_gene: NA
CDR3aa: CASSLVDPGNPYEQYF
CDR3nt: TGCGCCAGCAGCTTGGTAGATCCAGGGAACCCCTACGAGCAGTACTTC

v_gene: TRBV5-4
j_gene: TRBJ1-2
d_gene: NA
CDR3aa: CASSFFDQGIHGYTF
CDR3nt: TGTGCCAGCAGCTTTTTTGACCAGGGTATACATGGCTACACCTTC

v_gene: TRBV4-2
j_gene: TRBJ2-7
d_gene: NA
CDR3aa: CASSQDRGSIRYEQYF
CDR3nt: TGTGCCAGCAGCCAAGATAGGGGATCCATCCGGTACGAGCAGTACTTC

v_gene: TRBV9
j_gene: TRBJ2-7
d_gene: NA
CDR3aa: CASSPTGSSSYEQYF
CDR3nt: TGTGCCAGCAGCCCGACAGGTTCAAGCTCCTACGAGCAGTACTTC

v_gene: TRBV5-1
j_gene: TRBJ1-2
d_gene: NA
CDR3aa: CASSLEGVYGYTF
CDR3nt: TGCGCCAGCAGCTTGGAGGGGGTATATGGCTACACCTTC

v_gene: TRBV7-9
j_gene: TRBJ2-7
d_gene: TRBD2
CDR3aa: CASNKNSLAASYEQYF
CDR3nt: TGTGCCAGCAACAAAAACAGTCTAGCGGCTTCCTACGAGCAGTACTTC

v_gene: TRBV30
j_gene: TRBJ2-7
d_gene: NA
CDR3aa: CAWSPIHSFEQYF
CDR3nt: TGTGCCTGGAGTCCCATCCACAGCTTCGAGCAGTACTTC